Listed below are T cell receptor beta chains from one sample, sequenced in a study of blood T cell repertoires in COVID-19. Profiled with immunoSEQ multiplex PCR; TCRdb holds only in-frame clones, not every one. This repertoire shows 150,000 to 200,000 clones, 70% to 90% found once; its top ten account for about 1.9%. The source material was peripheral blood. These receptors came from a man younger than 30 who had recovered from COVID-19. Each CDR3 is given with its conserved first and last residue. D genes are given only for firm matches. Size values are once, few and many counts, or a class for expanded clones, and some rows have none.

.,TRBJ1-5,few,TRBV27,CASSLVGVQPQHF,TGTGCCAGCAGTTTGGTGGGCGTACAGCCCCAGCATTTT
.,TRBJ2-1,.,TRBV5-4,CASSLAGGAAIINEQFF,TGTGCCAGCAGCTTGGCCGGTGGAGCGGCAATCATCAATGAGCAGTTCTTC
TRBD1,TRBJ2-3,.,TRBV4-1,CASSQEGTETDTQYF,TGCGCCAGCAGCCAAGAAGGGACAGAAACAGATACGCAGTATTTT
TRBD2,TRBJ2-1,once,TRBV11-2,CASDYRGLAGNEQFF,TGTGCCAGCGATTACCGGGGACTAGCGGGCAATGAGCAGTTCTTC
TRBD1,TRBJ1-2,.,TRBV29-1,CSARMTGVDGYTF,TGCAGCGCCAGAATGACAGGGGTAGATGGCTACACCTTC
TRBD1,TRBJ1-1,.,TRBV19,CATLTGGTEAFF,TGTGCCACCCTAACAGGGGGCACTGAAGCTTTCTTT
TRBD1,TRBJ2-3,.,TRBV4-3,CASSQGTGSTDTQYF,TGCGCCAGCAGCCAGGGGACAGGGAGCACAGATACGCAGTATTTT
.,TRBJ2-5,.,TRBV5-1,CASSLGRDSTIFQETQYF,TGCGCCAGCAGCCTCGGTCGTGACAGCACGATATTCCAAGAGACCCAGTACTTC
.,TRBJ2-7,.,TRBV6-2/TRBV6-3,CASSYSRVVHEQYF,TGTGCCAGCAGTTACTCGAGGGTGGTCCACGAGCAGTACTTC
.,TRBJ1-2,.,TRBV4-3,CASSQGSIDSYTF,TGCGCCAGCAGCCAAGGTTCTATTGACAGTTACACCTTC
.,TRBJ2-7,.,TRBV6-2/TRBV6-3,CASCSFLPYEQYF,TGTGCCAGCTGTTCGTTCCTCCCCTACGAGCAGTACTTC
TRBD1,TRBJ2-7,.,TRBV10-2,CASSDRDSTYEQYF,TGCGCCAGCAGTGACCGGGACAGTACCTACGAGCAGTACTTC
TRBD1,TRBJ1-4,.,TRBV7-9,CASSLDRGLFF,TGTGCCAGCAGCTTAGACAGGGGATTGTTTTTT
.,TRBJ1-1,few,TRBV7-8,CASSLVAVNTEAFF,TGTGCCAGCAGCTTAGTGGCCGTGAACACTGAAGCTTTCTTT
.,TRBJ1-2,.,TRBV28,CATVRGEIVYGYTF,TGTGCCACTGTCCGGGGGGAGATTGTCTATGGCTACACCTTC
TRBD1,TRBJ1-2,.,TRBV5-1,CASSLILGQGAYGYTF,TGCGCCAGCAGCCTGATTTTGGGACAGGGGGCGTATGGCTACACCTTC
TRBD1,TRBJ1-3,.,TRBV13,CASSANRGSGNTIYF,TGTGCCAGCAGCGCCAACAGGGGCTCTGGAAACACCATATATTTT
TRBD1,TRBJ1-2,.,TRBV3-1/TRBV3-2,CASSPYPPGGYGYTF,TGTGCCAGCAGCCCTTACCCACCAGGGGGCTATGGCTACACCTTC
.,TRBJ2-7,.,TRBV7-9,CASSSWDTRTGNEQYF,TGTGCCAGCAGCTCTTGGGACACCCGGACGGGGAACGAGCAGTACTTC
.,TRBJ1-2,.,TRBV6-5,CASSRNRERGYTF,TGTGCCAGCAGCCGGAACAGGGAAAGGGGCTACACCTTC
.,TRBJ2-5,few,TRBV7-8,CASSLVPGRETQYF,TGTGCCAGCAGCTTAGTTCCAGGGAGGGAGACCCAGTACTTC
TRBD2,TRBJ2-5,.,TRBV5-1,CASSPILAGAETQYF,TGCGCCAGCAGCCCCATTCTAGCGGGAGCAGAGACCCAGTACTTC
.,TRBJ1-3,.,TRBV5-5,CASSLYLQGNSYGNTIYF,TGTGCCAGCAGCTTGTATCTACAGGGAAATTCTTATGGAAACACCATATATTTT
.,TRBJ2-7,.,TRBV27,CASSLSFRVGEQYF,TGTGCCAGCAGTTTATCTTTCAGGGTGGGCGAGCAGTACTTC
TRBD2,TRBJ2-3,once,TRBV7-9,CASSLQAGAGDTQYF,TGTGCCAGCAGCTTACAAGCGGGAGCAGGAGATACGCAGTATTTT
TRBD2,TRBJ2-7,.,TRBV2,CASIPSGDYEQYF,TGTGCCAGCATCCCTAGCGGTGACTACGAGCAGTACTTC
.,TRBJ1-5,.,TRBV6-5,CASSLLQGDQPQHF,TGTGCCAGCAGCCTATTACAGGGTGATCAGCCCCAGCATTTT
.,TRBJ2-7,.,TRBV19,CASSIGPRAGSGYEQYF,TGTGCCAGTAGTATAGGCCCTCGCGCCGGGAGTGGGTACGAGCAGTACTTC
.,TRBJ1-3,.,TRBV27,CASSLSPLTGNTIYF,TGTGCCAGCAGTTTATCCCCCTTAACTGGAAACACCATATATTTT
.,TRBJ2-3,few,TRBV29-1,CSVEVNGGSTDTQYF,TGCAGCGTTGAAGTTAACGGAGGGAGCACAGATACGCAGTATTTT
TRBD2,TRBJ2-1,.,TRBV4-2,CASSQDRPGLGRNEQFF,TGTGCCAGCAGCCAAGACCGACCAGGACTAGGGAGGAATGAGCAGTTCTTC
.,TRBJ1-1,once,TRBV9,CASSDGMDTEAFF,TGTGCCAGCAGCGACGGTATGGACACTGAAGCTTTCTTT
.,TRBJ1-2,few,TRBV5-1,CASSLGPGNYGYTF,TGCGCCAGCAGCCTAGGACCGGGGAACTATGGCTACACCTTC
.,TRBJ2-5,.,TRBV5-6,CASSLWAADQETQYF,TGTGCCAGCAGCTTGTGGGCAGCAGACCAAGAGACCCAGTACTTC
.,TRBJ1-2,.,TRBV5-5,CASSPRGTGLDGYTF,TGTGCCAGCAGCCCCAGGGGAACAGGGTTGGATGGCTACACCTTC
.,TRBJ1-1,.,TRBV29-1,CSVEVGQNTEAFF,TGCAGCGTTGAGGTCGGACAGAACACTGAAGCTTTCTTT
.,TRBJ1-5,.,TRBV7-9,CASSLEANQPQHF,TGTGCCAGCAGCCTCGAGGCAAATCAGCCCCAGCATTTT
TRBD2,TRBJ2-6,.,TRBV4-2,CASSPPGTSGIAGANVLTF,TGTGCCAGCAGCCCTCCCGGGACTAGCGGGATCGCGGGGGCCAACGTCCTGACTTTC
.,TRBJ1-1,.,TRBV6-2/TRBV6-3,CASSRGGGGNTEAFF,TGTGCCAGCAGTCGCGGGGGCGGCGGGAACACTGAAGCTTTCTTT
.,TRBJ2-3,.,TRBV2,CASSETGGGADTQYF,TGTGCCAGCAGTGAAACAGGGGGGGGTGCAGATACGCAGTATTTT
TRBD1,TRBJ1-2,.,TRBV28,CASSFPQGGDSYGYTF,TGTGCCAGCAGTTTTCCCCAAGGGGGCGATAGCTATGGCTACACCTTC
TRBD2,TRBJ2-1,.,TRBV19,CASSVESGTSGRYEQFF,TGTGCCAGTAGTGTGGAGTCCGGGACTAGCGGGAGGTATGAGCAGTTCTTC
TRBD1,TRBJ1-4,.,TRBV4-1,CASRGLGTGVEKLFF,TGCGCCAGCAGAGGACTCGGGACAGGGGTTGAAAAACTGTTTTTT
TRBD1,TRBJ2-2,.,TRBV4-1,CASSQALRDRGTPKELFF,TGCGCCAGCAGCCAAGCCCTCCGGGACAGGGGGACTCCCAAGGAGCTGTTTTTT
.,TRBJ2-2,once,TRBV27,CASSFFERNTGELFF,TGTGCCAGCAGTTTCTTTGAGAGGAACACCGGGGAGCTGTTTTTT
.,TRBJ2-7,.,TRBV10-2,CASSESNGGRDDF,TGCGCCAGCAGTGAGTCGAATGGGGGCAGGGATGACTTC
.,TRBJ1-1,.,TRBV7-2,CASSSNMNTEAFF,TGTGCCAGCAGCTCCAACATGAACACTGAAGCTTTCTTT
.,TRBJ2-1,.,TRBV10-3,CAISVRGTTERGNEQFF,TGTGCCATCAGTGTGCGCGGGACGACGGAACGGGGCAATGAGCAGTTCTTC
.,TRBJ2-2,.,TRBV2,CASSEVVGDTGELFF,TGTGCCAGCAGTGAAGTTGTAGGGGATACCGGGGAGCTGTTTTTT
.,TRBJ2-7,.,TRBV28,CASSFHSIGTYEQYF,TGTGCCAGCAGTTTTCACAGTATCGGGACCTACGAGCAGTACTTC